These 14 T cell receptor beta chains were sequenced from one sample in a study of CD8+CD57+ T cells in acquired aplastic anemia. Profiling of TCR beta VDJ combinations and CDR3 sequences used genomic DNA as template. TCRdb re-called the reads through MiXCR, storing one row per CDR3 protein. The sample consists of 150,000 to 200,000 distinct CDR3 sequences, under 55% of them appearing once. Patients selected for sequencing had displayed CD8+CD57+ cell expansion by flow cytometry. The sequencing sample was made of sorted CD4+, CD8+, or CD8+CD57+ T cells (not recorded which) from PBMCs. The receptors here all came from a human donor with aplastic anemia.

The V gene is TRBV10-2, the J gene TRBJ2-5; 8 nucleotides agree with TRBD1. The V segment lost 6 bases and the J segment 4 bases; nucleotides outside the gene matches: 13. The CDR3 contains 16 residues. Germline V CDR1 and CDR2: WSHSY, SAAADI. The chain's CDR3 is CASRGPGQGNRETQYF. The CDR3 DNA sequence: TGCGCCAGCAGGGGACCCGGACAGGGAAATCGAGAGACCCAGTACTTC.

In its sample, this clonotype was seen many times. The chain uses TRBV20-1 and TRBJ2-1, with D maybe TRBD2 (6 bases). The V gene's germline CDR1 is DFQATT and CDR2 SNEGSKA (reference sequence). This CDR3 has 13 residues. V gave up 2 bases and J gave up 6 bases, with 11 bases separating them. CDR3 sequence: CSARPGDRNEQFF. CDR3 sequence (DNA): TGCAGTGCTAGACCGGGGGACCGCAATGAGCAGTTCTTC.

The V call is TRBV11-1, the J call TRBJ2-7; 14 nucleotides align to TRBD2. Germline-derived CDR1 and CDR2 are SGHAT and FQDESV (reference sequence). The trim removed 2 bases at V and 1 base at J, leaving 7 bases unmatched. The CDR3 contains 18 residues. Here the CDR3 DNA reads TGTGCCAGCAGCTTATTCGGCAGACTAGCGGGGGGGTCCTACGAGCAGTACTTC. Translated, it gives CASSLFGRLAGGSYEQYF.

The V and J genes are TRBV20-1 and TRBJ2-7; D ambiguous. V was shortened by 6 bases and J by 3 bases, with 9 bases between the two germline ends. The CDR3 length is 11 residues. CDR1 and CDR2 from the germline V gene are DFQATT and SNEGSKA (reference sequence). The DNA of the CDR3 is TGCAGTGCATATGGTATCTACGAGCAGTACTTC. It codes for CSAYGIYEQYF.

V gene TRBV10-1 combines with J gene TRBJ2-7, with 10 bases lining up with TRBD2. The CDR3 runs 15 residues. The V gene's germline CDR1 is WNHNN and CDR2 SYGVQD (reference sequence). V shed 1 base and J 3 bases; nucleotides not matched to a gene: 3. DNA for the CDR3: TGCGCCAGCAGTGAGTTAGCGGGGGGCTTCTACGAGCAGTACTTC. Translating gives CASSELAGGFYEQYF.

This chain uses TRBV15 with TRBJ1-3; 8 bases fit TRBD1. Germline V CDR1 and CDR2: LNHNV, YYDKDF (reference sequence). V was pared by 4 bases and J by 8 bases, with 10 bases of the junction left unmatched. The CDR3 loop spans 15 amino acids. CDR3 loop: CATSTLTGEGYTIYF. The CDR3 DNA reads TGTGCCACCAGCACTTTGACAGGGGAAGGCTACACCATATATTTT.

This clonotype was picked up many times. This sequence joins TRBV20-1 and TRBJ2-3; no definite D call. V was cut by 6 bases and J by 3 bases, with 10 bases left in between. The length of the CDR3 is 12 residues. From germline, CDR1 is DFQATT and CDR2 SNEGSKA (reference sequence). The CDR3 region is CSAGPLTDTQYF. CDR3 in DNA: TGCAGTGCCGGCCCTCTAACAGATACGCAGTATTTT.

There are a few counts of this clonotype. The chain uses TRBV10-2 and TRBJ1-2, with unresolved D. Trimming pared 8 bases from V and 8 bases from J, leaving 12 bases between. Germline values: CDR1 WSHSY, CDR2 SAAADI. This CDR3 comprises 11 residues. The CDR3 is CASHSGGGYTF. CDR3 nucleotide sequence: TGCGCCAGCCACAGCGGCGGAGGCTACACCTTC.

The V call is TRBV2, the J call TRBJ2-7; 11 bases line up with TRBD2. CDR1 and CDR2 (germline): SNHLY, FYNNEI. Losses at the gene ends were 6 bases for V and 4 bases for J; bases not matched to a gene: 5. The CDR3 extends over 14 amino acids. The CDR3 DNA follows: TGTGCCAGCAGAGATAGCGGGGGGGCTTACGAGCAGTACTTC. Its protein is CASRDSGGAYEQYF.

J is TRBJ2-1 and V is TRBV5-6; TRBD1 aligns across 8 bases. The CDR3 covers 15 residues. Trimming cost V 5 bases and J 2 bases; bases outside gene matches: 6. Germline V lookup: CDR1 SGHDT, CDR2 YYEEEE. The CDR3 coding sequence is TGTGCCAGCAGGACCGGGACAGGCACCTACAATGAGCAGTTCTTC. Protein sequence: CASRTGTGTYNEQFF.

V is TRBV10-1 and J is TRBJ2-1; the match to TRBD2 covers 8 bases. This CDR3 has 15 amino acids. V dropped 3 bases and J dropped 9; count of bases not matched to a gene: 10. Germline loops: CDR1 WNHNN, CDR2 SYGVQD (reference sequence). The CDR3 DNA reads TGCGCCAGCAGTGACCCCGCAGCGGGAGTCGTTGAGCAGTTCTTC. Protein sequence: CASSDPAAGVVEQFF.

A word on this clonotype: The CDR3 does not close with the conserved phenylalanine or tryptophan, likely indicating a read error. This chain links TRBV19 with TRBJ1-5; TRBD1 aligns across 9 bases. V trimming: 7 bases; J trimming: 1 base; junction bases outside the gene matches: 17. CDR3 length: 19 amino acids. Germline-derived CDR1 and CDR2 are LNHDA and SQIVND (reference sequence). Here the CDR3 DNA reads TGTGCCAGTAAGAAGAACCTCCTTGGGACAGGGAGGAGCAATCAGCCCCAGCATTGT. Amino acids: CASKKNLLGTGRSNQPQHC.

In its sample, this clonotype was seen many times. This rearrangement joins TRBV20-1 to TRBJ1-1; tentatively, D is TRBD1 (5 bases). The germline CDR1 and CDR2 sequences are DFQATT and SNEGSKA (reference sequence). The CDR3 consists of 14 residues. Trimming removed 5 bases from V and 1 base from J, with 14 bases in between. The DNA of the CDR3 is TGCAGTGCTCCCCGAGGACACCCGAACACTGAAGCTTTCTTT. It encodes CSAPRGHPNTEAFF.

This clonotype was counted many times. This sequence joins TRBV5-4 and TRBJ1-6, with TRBD1 matching 7 bases. Germline V CDR1 and CDR2: SGHNT, YYREEE (reference sequence). The J segment lost 15 bases and the V segment lost 4 bases, leaving 10 bases of the junction unmatched. The CDR3 extends over 13 amino acids. The CDR3 loop is CASSGGLDRFLHF. CDR3 nucleotide sequence: TGTGCCAGCAGCGGAGGCCTGGACAGGTTCCTCCACTTT.